This section outlines one TCR beta chain sequence together with its context. The antigen is undetermined. This specimen belongs to a study of T-cell reconstitution after alpha-beta-depleted transplantation in children. Unique molecular identifiers were incorporated into the prepared TCRbeta library. TCRdb redid the calling of the PCR reads with MiXCR, one entry per CDR3 protein. The sample consists of some 600,000 distinct CDR3 sequences, 10% to 15% of them appearing once. General study points: Once a year had passed after transplant, T-cell counts and diversity came mostly from newly produced T cells. The origin of alpha-beta T cells about two months after transplant was reportedly several hundred expanded graft clones. The high TCRbeta diversity at day 60 in some patients came from surviving recipient T cells and thymic progenitors.

The starting material was PBMCs, mostly from graft donor cells, obtained 360 days after TCRalphabeta/CD19-depleted stem cell transplant. The origin of this receptor is a male patient younger than 18 who had a stem cell transplant for acute myeloid leukemia, so the T cells may come from the graft donor.

The DNA for the CDR3 is TGTGCCAGCAACGGCGGGGGTAAGGCTTACGAGCAGTACTTC. It yields the protein CASNGGGKAYEQYF. The genes are TRBV28 and TRBJ2-7, with 7 nucleotides matching TRBD2. Germline loops: CDR1 MDHEN, CDR2 SYDVKM. The CDR3 runs 14 residues. With 7 bases clipped from V and 4 bases from J, the junction kept 10 bases outside the gene matches.